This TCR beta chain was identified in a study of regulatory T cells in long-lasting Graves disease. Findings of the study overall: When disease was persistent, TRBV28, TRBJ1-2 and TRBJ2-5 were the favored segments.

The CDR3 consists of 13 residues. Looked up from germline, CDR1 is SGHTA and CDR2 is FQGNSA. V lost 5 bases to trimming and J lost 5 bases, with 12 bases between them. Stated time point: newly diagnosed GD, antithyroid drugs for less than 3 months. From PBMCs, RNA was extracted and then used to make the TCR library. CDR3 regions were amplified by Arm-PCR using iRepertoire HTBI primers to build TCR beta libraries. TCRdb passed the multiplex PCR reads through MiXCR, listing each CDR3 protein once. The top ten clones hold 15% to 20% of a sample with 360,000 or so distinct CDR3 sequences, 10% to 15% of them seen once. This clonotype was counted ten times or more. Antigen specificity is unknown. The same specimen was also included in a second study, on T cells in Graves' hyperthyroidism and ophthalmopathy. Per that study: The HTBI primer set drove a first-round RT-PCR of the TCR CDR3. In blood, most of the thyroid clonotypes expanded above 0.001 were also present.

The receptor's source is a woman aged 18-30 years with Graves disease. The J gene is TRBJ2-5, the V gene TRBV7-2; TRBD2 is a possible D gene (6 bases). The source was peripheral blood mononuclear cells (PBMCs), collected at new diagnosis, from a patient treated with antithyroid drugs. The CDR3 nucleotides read TGTGCCAGCAGCCTCGGGGGTGGCGAGACCCAGTACTTC. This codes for CASSLGGGETQYF.